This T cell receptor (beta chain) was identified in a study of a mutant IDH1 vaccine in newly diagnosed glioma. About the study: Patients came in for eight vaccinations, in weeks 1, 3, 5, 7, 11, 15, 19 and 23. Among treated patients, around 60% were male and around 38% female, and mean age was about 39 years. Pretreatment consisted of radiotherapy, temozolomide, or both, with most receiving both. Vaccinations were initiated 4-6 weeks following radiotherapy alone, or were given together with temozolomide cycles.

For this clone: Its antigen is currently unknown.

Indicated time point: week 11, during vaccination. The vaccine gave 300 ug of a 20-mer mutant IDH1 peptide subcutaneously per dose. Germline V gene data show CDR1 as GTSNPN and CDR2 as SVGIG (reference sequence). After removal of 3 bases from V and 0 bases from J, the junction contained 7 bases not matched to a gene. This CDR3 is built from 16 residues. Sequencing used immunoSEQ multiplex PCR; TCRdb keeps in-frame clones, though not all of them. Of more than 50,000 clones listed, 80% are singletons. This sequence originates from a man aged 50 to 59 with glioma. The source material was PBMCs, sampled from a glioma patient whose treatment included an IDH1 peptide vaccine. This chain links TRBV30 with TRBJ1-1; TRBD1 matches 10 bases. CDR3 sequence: CAWRDRGSGLNTEAFF. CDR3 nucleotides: TGTGCCTGGAGGGACAGGGGGTCTGGGCTGAACACTGAAGCTTTCTTT.